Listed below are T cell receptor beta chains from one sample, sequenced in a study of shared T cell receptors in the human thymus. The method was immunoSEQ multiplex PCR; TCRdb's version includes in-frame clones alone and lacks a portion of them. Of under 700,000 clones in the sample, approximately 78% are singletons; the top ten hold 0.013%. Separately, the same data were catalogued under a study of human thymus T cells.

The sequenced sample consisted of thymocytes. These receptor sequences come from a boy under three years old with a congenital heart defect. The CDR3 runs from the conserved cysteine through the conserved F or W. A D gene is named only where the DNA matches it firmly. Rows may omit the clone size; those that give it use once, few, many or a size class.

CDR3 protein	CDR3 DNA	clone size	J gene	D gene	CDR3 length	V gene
CASRPTSDSSYEQYF	TGTGCCAGCAGACCCACTAGCGACAGCTCCTACGAGCAGTACTTC	.	TRBJ2-7	TRBD2	15	TRBV27
CASSPAGVREVGETQYF	TGTGCCAGCAGCCCAGCTGGGGTCAGGGAAGTGGGAGAGACCCAGTACTTC	.	TRBJ2-5	.	17	TRBV11-1
CAWSVKWTSANSYEQYF	TGTGCCTGGAGTGTAAAATGGACTAGCGCCAACTCCTACGAGCAGTACTTC	.	TRBJ2-7	TRBD2	17	TRBV30
CASRGGQGTEKLFF	TGTGCCAGCAGAGGGGGACAGGGGACTGAAAAACTGTTTTTT	.	TRBJ1-4	TRBD1	14	TRBV27
CASSLGGSGRTYEQYF	TGTGCCAGCAGCTTAGGTGGCAGCGGGAGAACGTACGAGCAGTACTTC	.	TRBJ2-7	TRBD2	16	TRBV7-2
CASSQVLAGGPNEQFF	TGCGCCAGCAGCCAAGTGTTGGCGGGAGGGCCTAATGAGCAGTTCTTC	.	TRBJ2-1	TRBD2	16	TRBV4-3
CAPGGGRVTGELFF	TGTGCCCCAGGCGGAGGGCGGGTCACCGGGGAGCTGTTTTTT	.	TRBJ2-2	.	14	TRBV6-5
CASSQAKMVTPRDEQYF	TGTGCCAGCAGCCAAGCAAAAATGGTGACTCCGAGAGACGAGCAGTACTTC	.	TRBJ2-7	.	17	TRBV4-2
CASSSGPEREGPTDTQYF	TGCGCCAGCAGCTCGGGGCCAGAGCGGGAGGGCCCCACAGATACGCAGTATTTT	few	TRBJ2-3	TRBD2	18	TRBV5-1
CASSLVGPGQPDREGYTF	TGTGCCAGCAGCTTAGTTGGGCCAGGACAGCCTGATAGGGAAGGCTACACCTTC	.	TRBJ1-2	.	18	TRBV7-9
CASSSTGAERTDTQYF	TGCGCCAGCAGCTCCACAGGGGCAGAGCGGACAGATACGCAGTATTTT	.	TRBJ2-3	TRBD1	16	TRBV5-1
CASSEGLAGGSYNEQFF	TGCGCCAGCAGTGAGGGACTAGCGGGGGGGTCCTACAATGAGCAGTTCTTC	once	TRBJ2-1	TRBD2	17	TRBV10-2
CASSLEGLLDEQFF	TGCGCCAGCAGCTTGGAGGGACTTCTGGATGAGCAGTTCTTC	.	TRBJ2-1	.	14	TRBV5-1
CASHPGGGDYSNQPQHF	TGTGCCAGTCACCCGGGGGGCGGCGACTATAGCAATCAGCCCCAGCATTTT	.	TRBJ1-5	.	17	TRBV19
CASTLGTWNTGELFF	TGTGCCAGCACCTTGGGGACTTGGAACACCGGGGAGCTGTTTTTT	.	TRBJ2-2	.	15	TRBV6-6
CAWRRREGGDTQYF	TGTGCCTGGAGGAGGCGGGAGGGGGGAGATACGCAGTATTTT	.	TRBJ2-3	TRBD2	14	TRBV30
CASSSEVLEYGYTF	TGTGCCAGCAGTTCCGAAGTCCTGGAGTATGGCTACACCTTC	few	TRBJ1-2	.	14	TRBV28
CASSWERLAGGNTGELFF	TGCGCCAGCAGCTGGGAAAGACTAGCGGGAGGGAACACCGGGGAGCTGTTTTTT	.	TRBJ2-2	TRBD2	18	TRBV5-1
CASSHRGQENSPLHF	TGCGCCAGCAGTCATAGAGGGCAGGAAAATTCACCCCTCCACTTT	few	TRBJ1-6	.	15	TRBV23-1
CASSALLHNEQFF	TGTGCCAGCAGTGCCCTCCTACACAATGAGCAGTTCTTC	.	TRBJ2-1	.	13	TRBV2
CASSLVTDGRAYGYTF	TGCGCCAGCAGCTTGGTAACGGACGGGAGGGCCTATGGCTACACCTTC	.	TRBJ1-2	.	16	TRBV5-1
CASSLSGELFF	TGTGCCAGCAGCCTATCCGGGGAGCTGTTTTTT	.	TRBJ2-2	.	11	TRBV7-9
CSFSGPDNEQFF	TGCAGCTTTAGCGGACCGGACAATGAGCAGTTCTTC	few	TRBJ2-1	.	12	TRBV29-1
CASSTDSYNEQFF	TGTGCCAGCAGTACCGACAGCTACAATGAGCAGTTCTTC	.	TRBJ2-1	.	13	TRBV6-4
CASSLEQGTEAFF	TGCGCCAGCAGCTTGGAACAGGGCACTGAAGCTTTCTTT	.	TRBJ1-1	.	13	TRBV5-1
CASSEGQETIGELFF	TGTGCCAGCAGCGAGGGACAGGAGACGATCGGGGAGCTGTTTTTT	once	TRBJ2-2	TRBD1	15	TRBV14
CASSPYGTGKSYEQYF	TGTGCCAGCAGCCCGTATGGGACAGGGAAATCCTACGAGCAGTACTTC	.	TRBJ2-7	TRBD1	16	TRBV11-2
CASSPPRETRYDEQFF	TGTGCCAGCAGCCCCCCTCGGGAGACTAGATACGATGAGCAGTTCTTC	.	TRBJ2-1	.	16	TRBV7-8
CSVGQGTDTQYF	TGCAGCGTTGGCCAGGGCACAGATACGCAGTATTTT	.	TRBJ2-3	.	12	TRBV29-1
CASSHVLAGGGTDTQYF	TGTGCCAGCAGCCACGTTTTAGCGGGGGGAGGGACAGATACGCAGTATTTT	once	TRBJ2-3	TRBD2	17	TRBV7-9
CASSLVVAPPGEQYF	TGTGCCAGCAGCTTGGTGGTAGCGCCCCCCGGGGAGCAGTACTTC	.	TRBJ2-7	.	15	TRBV5-4
CASSPNPGTGGYLDGYTF	TGTGCCAGCAGTCCGAACCCTGGGACAGGGGGTTATCTGGATGGCTACACCTTC	.	TRBJ1-2	TRBD1	18	TRBV28
CASRVGGSTYEQFF	TGTGCCAGCAGGGTCGGCGGGAGTACCTATGAGCAGTTCTTC	.	TRBJ2-1	TRBD2	14	TRBV6-1
CASSIAGRVNTGELFF	TGTGCCAGTAGTATAGCCGGCCGGGTGAACACCGGGGAGCTGTTTTTT	once	TRBJ2-2	.	16	TRBV19
CSVAGTGPYNEQFF	TGCAGCGTCGCCGGGACAGGGCCCTACAATGAGCAGTTCTTC	few	TRBJ2-1	TRBD1	14	TRBV29-1
CASREGRSGELFF	TGCGCCAGCAGGGAGGGACGTAGCGGGGAGCTGTTTTTT	.	TRBJ2-2	.	13	TRBV5-1
CASSHERDSSILTGANVLTF	TGCGCCAGCAGCCATGAACGGGACAGCTCTATTTTAACTGGGGCCAACGTCCTGACTTTC	.	TRBJ2-6	TRBD1	20	TRBV4-3
CASSFTDRGRGEQFF	TGTGCCAGCAGCTTCACGGACAGGGGTCGAGGTGAGCAGTTCTTC	.	TRBJ2-1	TRBD1	15	TRBV11-2
CASSRTGNQPQHF	TGTGCCAGCAGCCGGACGGGAAATCAGCCCCAGCATTTT	.	TRBJ1-5	.	13	TRBV6-4
CASSSRPLAGSSGANVLTF	TGTGCCAGCAGCTCAAGGCCCCTAGCGGGGAGCTCTGGGGCCAACGTCCTGACTTTC	.	TRBJ2-6	TRBD2	19	TRBV7-9
CASRDGTEQFF	TGTGCCAGCAGAGACGGGACAGAGCAGTTCTTC	.	TRBJ2-1	.	11	TRBV7-9
CASPPGAFF	TGTGCCAGCCCCCCGGGAGCTTTCTTT	few	TRBJ1-1	.	9	TRBV6-6
CASSLALKQTGELFF	TGTGCCAGCAGCTTAGCTCTGAAGCAAACCGGGGAGCTGTTTTTT	.	TRBJ2-2	.	15	TRBV7-9
CASSSGGEAFF	TGTGCCAGCAGCTCGGGGGGTGAAGCTTTCTTT	.	TRBJ1-1	.	11	TRBV14